This T cell receptor (beta chain) derives from a study of beta chain features in type 1 diabetes. Overall study findings and caveats: Cells with high TCR expression could be over-represented by cDNA sequencing. A closer apparent resemblance between naive, central memory and Treg TCRB repertoires was seen in patients than in healthy donors. These data did not resolve whether HLA type affects TCRB rearrangement. Moderate but significant shortening of TCRB CDR3s was recorded in all four CD4+ subsets from Type 1 diabetes patients.

CDR3 length equals 13 residues. V gave up 7 bases and J gave up 1 base, with 7 bases separating them. Germline V gene sequence: CDR1 MGHDK, CDR2 SYGVNS. Sorting that relied on CD45RO/CCR7/CD25/CD127/CD95/CD27 yielded CD4+ naive, central memory, regulatory and stem cell-like memory cells. cDNA synthesis used the whole RNA isolate, giving expressed TCRB sequences. Generated by immunoSEQ multiplex PCR, the TCRdb table keeps only in-frame clones and is missing some. Among roughly 130,000 clones listed, about 15% were seen once. This clone was found a few times. Its antigen is still unknown. The clonotype comes from a man aged 30-40 years with type 1 diabetes. The J gene is TRBJ1-4, the V gene TRBV25-1; no clear D. The sequencing input was central memory CD4+ T cells from blood. The chain's CDR3 is CASISGTNEKLFF. CDR3 in DNA: TGTGCCAGCATATCCGGAACTAATGAAAAACTGTTTTTT.